The clone carrying this T cell receptor (beta chain) was detected ten times or more. Its specificity is unknown. This sample is drawn from a study of human T cells and chemical hapten exposure. Study summary: Sensitization involved placing 2% DPC onto a 2 cm by 2 cm region of upper inner arm skin.

Findings and limits, study-wide: In comparison with controls, expanded TCRs gave rise to a significantly larger number of large CDR3 similarity clusters.

The V segment lost 7 bases and the J segment 1 base; nucleotides outside the gene matches: 4. Germline assignment: CDR1 MGHDK and CDR2 SYGVNS. This CDR3 is built from 13 residues. Original processing methods: Samples ranged from roughly 20,000 to 750,000 TCRs, with a median of approximately 91,000. MiXCR, run by TCRdb on the RACE reads, gives a single entry per CDR3 protein. The V and J calls here are based on TCRdb, not the publication. The profile shows 370,000 or so distinct CDR3 sequences, roughly 4.8% of them singletons. Indicated time point: patch test 1, 2 weeks after DPC sensitization. The treatment denotes: therapeutic diphenylcyclopropenone sensitization with weekly scalp DPC. Blood collection happened ahead of applying each patch test.

The sample here was whole blood, taken in connection with sensitization to the hapten diphenylcyclopropenone (DPC). The chain joins TRBV25-1 to TRBJ2-7, with 7 bases aligning to TRBD1. This sequence originates from a woman aged 50 to 65 with alopecia areata. Some clones in this sample may be carry-over from other donors' samples. The CDR3 loop reads CASTGTVSYEQYF. In nucleotides, the CDR3 is TGTGCCAGCACCGGGACAGTTTCCTACGAGCAGTACTTC.